A single sample gave rise to the 18 T cell receptor beta chains below, sequenced in a study of neurological immune-mediated disorders. TCRdb processed the 5' RACE reads anew with MiXCR; each CDR3 protein has one entry. The sample has about 31,000 distinct CDR3 sequences, over 3.5% seen once. Sequencing used CD4+ T cells from blood. Receptors were obtained from a woman aged 35 to 49 in good health.

This clonotype was counted at least ten times. V gene TRBV5-1 combines with J gene TRBJ2-3; D is perhaps TRBD1 or TRBD2 (5 bases each). The V end lost 3 bases, the J end lost 2 bases, and 13 bases lay between the germline ends. CDR1 and CDR2 from the germline V gene are SGHRS and YFSETQ. The CDR3 totals 15 residues. CDR3 amino acids: CASSSFTGATDTQYF. In DNA form, the CDR3 reads TGCGCCAGCAGCTCCTTTACCGGGGCCACAGATACGCAGTATTTT.

Ten or more counts support this clonotype. The rearrangement uses TRBV30 and TRBJ2-1; D might be TRBD2 (5 bases). The CDR3 is 13 residues long. Germline V gene sequence: CDR1 GTSNPN, CDR2 SVGIG (reference sequence). V was shortened by 0 bases and J by 9 bases, with 12 bases between the two germline ends. CDR3 sequence (DNA): TGTGCCTGGAGTGTAAGGCGGGCCGGTGAGCAGTTCTTC. Encoded protein: CAWSVRRAGEQFF.

In this sample, this clonotype turned up many times. The chain couples TRBV7-9 to TRBJ1-3; TRBD1 might be the D (6 bases). The V end lost 5 bases, the J end lost 2 bases, and 10 bases lay between the germline ends. The germline V gene encodes CDR1 SEHNR and CDR2 FQNEAQ (reference sequence). The CDR3 totals 14 residues. CDR3 amino acids: CASSTGQTGNTIYF. CDR3 nucleotides: TGTGCCAGCAGCACAGGGCAAACTGGAAACACCATATATTTT.

This clonotype was counted at least ten times. The V and J genes are TRBV12-3 or TRBV12-4 and TRBJ1-1; 8 bases fit TRBD1. V lost 5 bases and J lost 2; bases outside the gene matches: 4. The CDR3 length is 14 residues. The CDR3, as DNA: TGTGCCAGCAGTCAGGACAGGGTAAACACTGAAGCTTTCTTT. It encodes CASSQDRVNTEAFF.

This clonotype qualifies as medium-sized (0.01 to 0.1%). The chain links TRBV18 to TRBJ1-2, with 8 bases identical to TRBD1. Germline V gives CDR1 KGHSH, CDR2 LQKENI. The trim removed 3 bases at V and 5 bases at J, leaving 2 bases unmatched. The CDR3 totals 13 residues. For the CDR3, the DNA is TGTGCCAGCTCACCGGACAGGGAGTATGGCTACACCTTC. The encoded protein is CASSPDREYGYTF.

This clonotype has at least ten counts. The chain employs TRBV15 and TRBJ2-5, with no clear D. Looked up from germline, CDR1 is LNHNV and CDR2 is YYDKDF (reference sequence). CDR3 length: 11 residues. Deletions cut 0 bases from V and 4 bases from J, with 0 bases between. The CDR3 spells CATSREETQYF. The CDR3 DNA reads as TGTGCCACCAGCAGAGAAGAGACCCAGTACTTC.

This clonotype has at least ten counts. This rearrangement joins TRBV29-1 to TRBJ1-1, with D unclear. The V and J ends lost 6 bases and 0 bases respectively, with 11 bases between them. CDR1 is SQVTM and CDR2 is ANQGSEA in the germline V gene. The CDR3 runs 13 residues. CDR3 region: CSVAYGMNTEAFF. CDR3 in DNA: TGCAGCGTCGCCTATGGAATGAACACTGAAGCTTTCTTT.

This clonotype was observed many times. This chain connects TRBV5-5 to TRBJ1-1; D ambiguous. CDR3 length equals 12 residues. Per the germline V gene, CDR1 is SGHKS and CDR2 is YYEKEE (reference sequence). V lost 4 bases and J lost 0, with 4 bases in between. For the CDR3, the DNA is TGTGCCAGCAGCGTGTTGAACACTGAAGCTTTCTTT. Translated: CASSVLNTEAFF. Full variable domain (remainder filled in from reference TRBV5-5 and TRBJ1-1): DAGVTQSPTHLIKTRGQQVTLRCSPISGHKSVSWYQQVLGQGPQFIFQYYEKEERGRGNFPDRFSARQFPNYSSELNVNALLLGDSALYLCASSVLNTEAFFGQGTRLTVV.

This clonotype was observed many times. The chain recombines TRBV20-1 with TRBJ2-7; 9 nucleotides align to TRBD2. The CDR3 is made up of 15 amino acids. The junction had 10 bases not matched to a gene; V was cut back by 2 bases and J by 5 bases. In germline, CDR1 is DFQATT, CDR2 SNEGSKA (reference sequence). The CDR3 sequence: CSARTHGSGRNEQYF. CDR3 coding DNA: TGCAGTGCTAGAACCCATGGGAGCGGGAGGAACGAGCAGTACTTC.

This clonotype was recorded at least ten times. J is TRBJ2-2 and V is TRBV12-3 or TRBV12-4; 10 bases match TRBD2. Trimming took 6 bases from V and 6 from J; bases not matched to a gene: 4. CDR3 length: 14 residues. CDR3 residues: CASRLSGRAGELFF. The CDR3 DNA follows: TGTGCCAGCAGGCTAAGCGGGAGGGCCGGGGAGCTGTTTTTT.

This clonotype was seen repeatedly, ten times or more. The genes are TRBV14 and TRBJ1-6; 7 nucleotides match TRBD1. Looked up from germline, CDR1 is SGHDN and CDR2 is FVKESK. The CDR3 loop spans 14 amino acids. V lost 4 bases and J lost 9; bases outside the gene matches: 6. CDR3: CASSRQGAVSPLHF. CDR3 nucleotide sequence: TGTGCCAGCAGCCGACAGGGAGCCGTTTCACCCCTCCACTTT. The variable domain in full, with the rest retrieved from reference TRBV14 and TRBJ1-6, is EAGVTQFPSHSVIEKGQTVTLRCDPISGHDNLYWYRRVMGKEIKFLLHFVKESKQDESGMPNNRFLAERTGGTYSTLKVQPAELEDSGVYFCASSRQGAVSPLHFGNGTRLTVT.

This clonotype was observed at least ten times. The gene calls are TRBV2 and TRBJ2-1; perhaps TRBD1 as D (6 bases). Germline V gives CDR1 SNHLY, CDR2 FYNNEI. Between the trimmed V and J ends, which lost 7 bases and 5 bases, there was a span of 12 bases. The CDR3 runs 13 residues. As DNA, the CDR3 is TGTGCCAGCAAGGGGGTCGGCGACAATGAGCAGTTCTTC. Translation: CASKGVGDNEQFF.

This clonotype was found many times. The chain combines TRBV6-1 with TRBJ2-7, with 12 bases matching TRBD2. Germline CDR1 is MNHNS and CDR2 is SASEGT. The length of the CDR3 is 15 residues. V was clipped by 7 bases and J by 2 bases; unmatched bases: 6. This CDR3 is CASNSLAGGTYEQYF. The CDR3 coding sequence is TGTGCCAGCAACTCACTAGCGGGGGGAACCTACGAGCAGTACTTC.

This clonotype was recorded at least ten times. This chain connects TRBV2 to TRBJ2-1, with D tentatively TRBD2 (5 bases). Germline CDR1 and CDR2: SNHLY and FYNNEI. The CDR3 has 13 amino acids. V was pared by 8 bases and J by 4 bases, with 12 bases between. The DNA for the CDR3 is TGTGCCAGCTTCGTAGCGATATACAATGAGCAGTTCTTC. The encoded protein is CASFVAIYNEQFF.

This clonotype showed up many times. The rearrangement uses TRBV7-6 and TRBJ1-5; D is perhaps TRBD1 (5 bases). Germline lookup yields CDR1 SGHVS and CDR2 FNYEAQ. The CDR3 is made up of 15 amino acids. Trimming pared 5 bases from V and 6 bases from J, leaving 17 bases between. The CDR3 region has the DNA TGTGCCAGCAGCCCCGGGGCAGGGTTTACTCAGCCCCAGCATTTT. Amino acid sequence: CASSPGAGFTQPQHF.

This clonotype was observed many times. The gene calls are TRBV27 and TRBJ2-1; no firm D call. CDR3 size: 14 residues. Trimming stripped 5 bases from V and 5 bases from J, with 13 bases between. The germline gives CDR1 MNHEY, CDR2 SMNVEV (reference sequence). The CDR3 is CASSPSYVHNEQFF. The CDR3 DNA reads TGTGCCAGCAGTCCCTCCTACGTCCACAATGAGCAGTTCTTC.

The chain joins TRBV20-1 to TRBJ2-1; the match to TRBD2 covers 11 bases. V lost 5 bases, J lost 7 bases, and 13 bases stayed unmatched. The CDR3 totals 16 residues. Germline V gene data show CDR1 as DFQATT and CDR2 as SNEGSKA (reference sequence). CDR3 loop: CSASGFSGRAWNEQFF. Here the CDR3 DNA reads TGCAGTGCTTCAGGTTTTAGCGGGAGGGCCTGGAATGAGCAGTTCTTC.

This clonotype was seen at least ten times. This chain connects TRBV5-1 to TRBJ2-7; 7 bases map to TRBD1. Losses at the gene ends were 4 bases for V and 2 bases for J; bases not matched to a gene: 9. The CDR3 loop spans 15 amino acids. Germline V gene data show CDR1 as SGHRS and CDR2 as YFSETQ. The CDR3 bases are TGCGCCAGCAGCATAGGGGGCATAGCGCCCTACGAGCAGTACTTC. Translation gives CASSIGGIAPYEQYF.